These T cell receptor beta chains were read from a single sample in a study of metastatic and nonmetastatic thyroid tumors. TCRdb called clones again from the PCR reads with MiXCR. The table includes fewer than 35,000 clones, more than 25% detected once. Sequencing used blood. The receptors stem from a female donor with papillary thyroid cancer or a benign thyroid nodule (not recorded which). Some clones in this sample may be carry-over from other donors' samples. CDR3s include the opening cysteine and the closing phenylalanine or tryptophan. A D gene is named only where the DNA matches it firmly. Clone size appears in some rows only: once, few, many, or a class for an expanded clone.

D	length	size	J	V	CDR3	DNA
-	14	-	TRBJ2-3	TRBV5-1	CASKTGPSTDTQYF	TGCGCCAGCAAAACAGGGCCTAGCACAGATACGCAGTATTTT
TRBD1	19	few	TRBJ2-2	TRBV14	CASGQGFMVAGQGTGELFF	TGTGCCAGCGGCCAAGGTTTTATGGTGGCGGGACAGGGAACCGGGGAGCTGTTTTTT
-	13	many	TRBJ2-2	TRBV5-1	CASSLGGQGELFF	TGCGCCAGCAGCTTGGGGGGTCAAGGAGAGCTGTTTTTT
TRBD2	16	-	TRBJ2-7	TRBV6-1	CASSRSLAGGSHEQYF	TGTGCCAGCAGCCGATCACTAGCGGGAGGTAGCCACGAGCAGTACTTC
-	14	many	TRBJ2-7	TRBV6-2/TRBV6-3	CASSYFGWKDEQYF	TGTGCCAGCAGTTACTTTGGGTGGAAGGACGAGCAGTACTTC
-	13	few	TRBJ2-1	TRBV6-4	CASSAGTHNEQFF	TGTGCCAGCAGTGCCGGGACCCACAATGAGCAGTTCTTC
-	13	medium-sized	TRBJ2-5	TRBV28	CASSLDSPETQYF	TGTGCCAGCAGTTTGGACAGCCCAGAGACCCAGTACTTC
-	15	-	TRBJ1-2	TRBV5-1	CASSESDGANYGYTF	TGCGCCAGCAGCGAAAGCGACGGAGCTAACTATGGCTACACCTTC
TRBD2	19	medium-sized	TRBJ2-5	TRBV3-1	CASSQEATSGEFWSETQYF	TGTGCCAGCAGCCAAGAGGCGACTAGCGGAGAGTTCTGGTCAGAGACCCAGTACTTC
-	13	many	TRBJ2-5	TRBV19	CASSQGHGETQYF	TGTGCCAGTAGTCAGGGCCATGGGGAGACCCAGTACTTC
-	15	-	TRBJ1-5	TRBV6-1	CATDKKGYSNQPQHF	TGTGCCACCGACAAAAAAGGATATAGCAATCAGCCCCAGCATTTT
-	16	medium-sized	TRBJ2-7	TRBV20-1	CSARRGPSKSSYEQYF	TGCAGTGCTAGACGCGGACCTAGCAAAAGCTCCTACGAGCAGTACTTC
-	16	few	TRBJ2-7	TRBV6-1	CASSEGARLGPYEQYF	TGTGCCAGCAGTGAAGGCGCTAGATTAGGTCCCTACGAGCAGTACTTC
-	11	medium-sized	TRBJ1-3	TRBV28	CASRLGNTIYF	TGTGCCAGCAGACTAGGAAACACCATATATTTT
-	14	-	TRBJ1-1	TRBV20-1	CSAEGPEVSTEAFF	TGCAGTGCTGAGGGCCCTGAGGTTAGTACTGAAGCTTTCTTT
-	12	few	TRBJ1-2	TRBV7-8	CASSLSTRGYTF	TGTGCCAGCAGCTTATCGACCCGCGGCTACACCTTC
-	16	-	TRBJ2-7	TRBV3-1	CASSQEGLGDIQPGYF	TGTGCCAGCAGCCAAGAAGGCTTGGGAGACATTCAGCCAGGGTACTTC
TRBD1	15	many	TRBJ2-2	TRBV5-1	CASRLRTGGAGELFF	TGCGCCAGCAGGCTACGGACAGGGGGTGCCGGGGAGCTGTTTTTT
TRBD1	16	many	TRBJ2-7	TRBV29-1	CSTHASNRGLAYEQYF	TGCAGCACGCATGCGTCTAACAGGGGGCTTGCCTACGAGCAGTACTTC
-	15	few	TRBJ2-5	TRBV28	CASGLGRQCQETQYF	TGTGCCAGCGGTTTGGGCCGACAGTGCCAAGAGACCCAGTACTTC
TRBD1	13	few	TRBJ1-1	TRBV30	CAWGQGANTEAFF	TGTGCCTGGGGACAGGGGGCTAACACTGAAGCTTTCTTT
-	12	few	TRBJ2-7	TRBV2	CASFEAAYEQHF	TGTGCCAGCTTTGAGGCGGCCTACGAGCAGCACTTC
-	14	many	TRBJ2-3	TRBV29-1	CSVVKAGQRGTQYF	TGCAGCGTTGTGAAGGCAGGCCAGAGGGGGACGCAGTATTTT
TRBD2	14	-	TRBJ2-2	TRBV6-1	CASRSGSFTGELFF	TGTGCCAGCCGAAGCGGGAGTTTCACCGGGGAGCTGTTTTTT
-	13	few	TRBJ2-1	TRBV7-2	CASSLTSLLEQFF	TGTGCCAGCAGCTTGACTAGTTTACTTGAGCAGTTCTTC
-	13	-	TRBJ1-2	TRBV6-1	CASSTDKSYGYTF	TGTGCCAGCAGTACGGACAAATCCTATGGCTACACCTTC
-	14	-	TRBJ2-1	TRBV7-8	CASSTRHGAEEQFF	TGTGCCAGCAGCACCCGACATGGCGCCGAAGAGCAGTTCTTC
TRBD2	16	-	TRBJ2-1	TRBV11-2	CASSTQSGSLYNEQFF	TGTGCCAGCAGCACCCAAAGCGGGAGCCTATACAATGAGCAGTTCTTC
-	13	-	TRBJ1-1	TRBV10-1	CASSEGPNTEAFF	TGCGCCAGCAGTGAGGGTCCGAACACTGAAGCTTTCTTT
-	14	-	TRBJ2-1	TRBV20-1	CSAREGGPASEQFF	TGCAGTGCTAGAGAGGGAGGCCCAGCAAGTGAGCAGTTCTTC
TRBD1	15	-	TRBJ1-6	TRBV7-9	CASSSPHTGEAPLHF	TGTGCCAGCAGCTCGCCCCACACAGGGGAGGCACCCCTCCACTTT
TRBD1	14	-	TRBJ1-2	TRBV5-1	CASSMGQVNYGYTF	TGCGCCAGCAGCATGGGACAGGTCAACTATGGCTACACCTTC
-	11	few	TRBJ1-2	TRBV24-1	CATRGKDGYTF	TGTGCCACCCGCGGGAAGGATGGCTACACCTTC
-	14	few	TRBJ1-1	TRBV19	CASTTGPSGAEAFF	TGTGCCAGTACCACGGGCCCTTCTGGAGCTGAAGCTTTCTTT
-	13	-	TRBJ1-5	TRBV28	CASSGGLDQPQHF	TGTGCCAGCAGCGGGGGGCTTGATCAGCCCCAGCATTTT
-	13	few	TRBJ2-5	TRBV15	CATSRDPPETQYF	TGTGCCACCAGCAGAGATCCCCCAGAGACCCAGTACTTC
TRBD1	14	few	TRBJ2-7	TRBV28	CASNNGDSPYEQYF	TGTGCCAGCAACAATGGGGACAGCCCCTACGAGCAGTACTTC
TRBD1	15	-	TRBJ1-6	TRBV7-2	CASSLGDRRNSPLHF	TGTGCCAGCAGCTTAGGGGACAGGAGGAATTCACCCCTCCACTTT
TRBD2	17	-	TRBJ2-5	TRBV6-2/TRBV6-3	CASSYGSGGAWQETQYF	TGTGCCAGCAGTTACGGTAGCGGGGGGGCCTGGCAAGAGACCCAGTACTTC
-	12	few	TRBJ1-6	TRBV6-1	CASSSRGLPLHF	TGTGCCAGCAGCTCAAGGGGACTCCCCCTCCACTTT
-	12	-	TRBJ2-2	TRBV5-1	CASSFDTGELFF	TGCGCCAGCAGCTTCGACACCGGGGAGCTGTTTTTT
TRBD1	14	-	TRBJ2-1	TRBV20-1	CSAQGDRVLGEQFF	TGCAGTGCTCAGGGGGACAGGGTTTTAGGTGAGCAGTTCTTC
TRBD1	15	few	TRBJ2-7	TRBV12-3/TRBV12-4	CASSPGDRGTYEQYF	TGTGCCAGCAGTCCCGGGGACAGGGGCACTTACGAGCAGTACTTC
-	14	medium-sized	TRBJ2-7	TRBV12-3/TRBV12-4	CASSLSSAAYEQYF	TGTGCCAGCAGTTTATCTAGCGCCGCCTACGAGCAGTACTTC
TRBD2	20	many	TRBJ2-1	TRBV20-1	CSARAFGLAGFRRGNNEQFF	TGCAGTGCTAGAGCTTTCGGGCTAGCGGGCTTCCGTCGGGGGAACAATGAGCAGTTCTTC
TRBD2	14	-	TRBJ2-1	TRBV6-2/TRBV6-3	CASSVAGGYNEQFF	TGTGCCAGCAGCGTCGCGGGAGGGTACAATGAGCAGTTCTTC
TRBD1	14	-	TRBJ2-2	TRBV18	CASSPPDRPSRLFF	TGTGCCAGCTCACCACCGGACAGGCCATCTCGGCTGTTTTTT
-	14	many	TRBJ2-5	TRBV11-2	CASSSEWREETQYF	TGTGCCAGCAGCTCAGAATGGAGAGAAGAGACCCAGTACTTC
-	14	medium-sized	TRBJ2-5	TRBV10-2	CASRLGETKETQYF	TGCGCCAGCAGACTGGGGGAGACCAAAGAGACCCAGTACTTC
TRBD2	15	-	TRBJ2-3	TRBV5-1	CASMAGGPGTDTQYF	TGCGCCAGCATGGCGGGGGGGCCTGGCACAGATACGCAGTATTTT
-	15	-	TRBJ1-5	TRBV19	CASSIIGMSNQPQHF	TGTGCCAGTAGTATTATTGGTATGAGCAATCAGCCCCAGCATTTT
-	17	few	TRBJ2-1	TRBV10-3	CAISELSGKISYNEQFF	TGTGCCATCAGTGAATTGTCGGGAAAGATATCCTACAATGAGCAGTTCTTC
TRBD2	15	few	TRBJ2-7	TRBV7-2	CASSMGGTVWDEQYF	TGTGCCAGCAGTATGGGGGGGACCGTGTGGGACGAGCAGTACTTC
-	11	few	TRBJ2-7	TRBV10-3	CAISGSREQYF	TGTGCCATCTCGGGCTCGCGCGAGCAGTACTTC
-	15	many	TRBJ2-1	TRBV9	CASSVSDRPLTEQFF	TGTGCCAGCAGCGTGTCGGACAGACCTTTGACGGAGCAGTTCTTC
-	17	-	TRBJ2-2	TRBV9	CASSVAQGYLDTGELFF	TGTGCCAGCAGCGTAGCTCAAGGGTACCTGGACACCGGGGAGCTGTTTTTT